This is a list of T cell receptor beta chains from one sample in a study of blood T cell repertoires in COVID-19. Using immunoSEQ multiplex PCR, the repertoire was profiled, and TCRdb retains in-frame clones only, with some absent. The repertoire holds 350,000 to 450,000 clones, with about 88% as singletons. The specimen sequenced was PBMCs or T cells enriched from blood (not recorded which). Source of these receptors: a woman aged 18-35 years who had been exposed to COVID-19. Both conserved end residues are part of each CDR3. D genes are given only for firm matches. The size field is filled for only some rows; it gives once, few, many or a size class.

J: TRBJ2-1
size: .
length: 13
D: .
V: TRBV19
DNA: TGTGCCAGTAGTATCGGGCCTCAGCGGGAGCAGTTCTTC
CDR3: CASSIGPQREQFF

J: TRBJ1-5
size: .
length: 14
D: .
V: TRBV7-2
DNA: TGTGCCAGCAGCCCTACCAGTTTCGGGCAGCCCCAGCATTTT
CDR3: CASSPTSFGQPQHF

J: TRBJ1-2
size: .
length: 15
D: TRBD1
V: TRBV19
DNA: TGTGCCAGTAAAAACCAGGGGGCTCTTAACTATGGCTACACCTTC
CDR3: CASKNQGALNYGYTF

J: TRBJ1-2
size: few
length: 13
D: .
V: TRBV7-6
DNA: TGTGCCAGCAGCTTAGACAATAACTATGGCTACACCTTC
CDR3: CASSLDNNYGYTF

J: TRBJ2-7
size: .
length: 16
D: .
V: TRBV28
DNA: TGTGCCAGCAGTTTTGAGTGGAGCGACCCGACCTACGAGCAGTACTTC
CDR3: CASSFEWSDPTYEQYF

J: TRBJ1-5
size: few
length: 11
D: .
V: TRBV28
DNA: TGTGCCAGCAGCCGGAATCAGCCCCAGCATTTT
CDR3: CASSRNQPQHF

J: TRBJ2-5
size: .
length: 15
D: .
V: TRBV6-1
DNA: TGTGCCAGCAGTGAAGCCTCGACAGGCCAAGAGACCCAGTACTTC
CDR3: CASSEASTGQETQYF

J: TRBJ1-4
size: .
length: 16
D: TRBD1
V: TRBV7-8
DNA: TGTGCCAGCAGCGAAGTCCCGGGACAGGGCGGTGAAAAACTGTTTTTT
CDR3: CASSEVPGQGGEKLFF

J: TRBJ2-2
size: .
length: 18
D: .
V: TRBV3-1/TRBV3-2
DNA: TGTGCCAGCAGCCAAGATCGTGGGCAGGGGTTCTACACCGGGGAGCTGTTTTTT
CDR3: CASSQDRGQGFYTGELFF

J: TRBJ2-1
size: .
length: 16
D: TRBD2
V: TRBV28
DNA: TGTGCCAGCAGTTTTGCTTCGGGAGGTTTCTACAATGAGCAGTTCTTC
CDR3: CASSFASGGFYNEQFF

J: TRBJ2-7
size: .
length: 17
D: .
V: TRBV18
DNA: TGTGCCAGCTCACACAATACCGGGACTGCCACTCTGGGGGAGCAGTACTTC
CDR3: CASSHNTGTATLGEQYF

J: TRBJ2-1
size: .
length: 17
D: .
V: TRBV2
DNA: TGTGCCAGCAGTGAAGGTGGTCCACTCACCCCCTACAATGAGCAGTTCTTC
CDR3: CASSEGGPLTPYNEQFF

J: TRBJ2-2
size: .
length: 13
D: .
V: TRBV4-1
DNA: TGCGCCAGCAGCCCGGGTTGGACCGGGGAGCTGTTTTTT
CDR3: CASSPGWTGELFF

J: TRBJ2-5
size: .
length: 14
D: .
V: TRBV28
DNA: TGTGCCAGCACCGGTTCTTTCAGGTCAGAGACCCAGTACTTC
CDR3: CASTGSFRSETQYF

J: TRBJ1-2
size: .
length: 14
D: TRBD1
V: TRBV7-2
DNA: TGTGCCAGCAGCTTTGGGACAGCAACCTATGGCTACACCTTC
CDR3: CASSFGTATYGYTF

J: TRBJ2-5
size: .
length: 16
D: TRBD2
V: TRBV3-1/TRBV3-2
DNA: TGTGCCACCTTCGGGTCGGGAGGGCCCAACCAAGAGACCCAGTACTTC
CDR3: CATFGSGGPNQETQYF

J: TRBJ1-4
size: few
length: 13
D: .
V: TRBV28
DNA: TGTGCCAGCAGTTATTTACAGGATGAAAAACTGTTTTTT
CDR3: CASSYLQDEKLFF

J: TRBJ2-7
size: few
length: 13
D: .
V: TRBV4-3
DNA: TGCGCCAGCAGTGTGGACAGCGGCGACGAGCAGTACTTC
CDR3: CASSVDSGDEQYF

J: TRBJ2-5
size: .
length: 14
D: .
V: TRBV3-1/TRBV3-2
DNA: TGTGCCAGCAGCCTACCGGGACAAGGGGAGACCCAGTACTTC
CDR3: CASSLPGQGETQYF

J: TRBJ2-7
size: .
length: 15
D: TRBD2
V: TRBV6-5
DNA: TGTGCCAGCAGTTCCCCGACTAGCGGGAGCTACGAGCAGTACTTC
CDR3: CASSSPTSGSYEQYF

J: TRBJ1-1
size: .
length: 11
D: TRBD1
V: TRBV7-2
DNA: TGTGCCAGCAAACAGGGGACTGAAGCTTTCTTT
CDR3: CASKQGTEAFF

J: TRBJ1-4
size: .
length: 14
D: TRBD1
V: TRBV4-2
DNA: TGTGCCAGCAGCCAGGGACAGCTAAATGAAAAACTGTTTTTT
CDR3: CASSQGQLNEKLFF

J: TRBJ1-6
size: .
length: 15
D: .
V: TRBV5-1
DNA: TGCGCCAGCAGCGGGATAGGACAGTCAAATTCACCCCTCCACTTT
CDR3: CASSGIGQSNSPLHF

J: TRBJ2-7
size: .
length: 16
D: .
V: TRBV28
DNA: TGTGCCAGCAGGAGACAGGCCACGACCAGCTCCTACGAGCAGTACTTC
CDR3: CASRRQATTSSYEQYF

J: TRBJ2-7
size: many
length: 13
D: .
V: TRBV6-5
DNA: TGTGCCAGCAGTTACGGGACTTATGACGAGCAGTACTTC
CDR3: CASSYGTYDEQYF